This TCR beta chain came from a study of T cell responses to AZD1222 COVID-19 vaccine. Study-level results: No repertoire was sampled before or during the peak T cell response, only after it.

Comment on this clone: Its antigen is unidentified.

The CDR3 extends over 17 amino acids. J was trimmed by 7 bases and V by 5 bases; bases with no gene match: 17. Germline CDR1 reads MNHEY; CDR2 reads SVGEGT. Here immunoSEQ multiplex PCR was the method, and the copy in TCRdb shows in-frame clones only, minus some. This sample has fewer than 120,000 clones, with about 90% found just once. The specimen was peripheral blood, collected on day 0 of AZD1222 vaccination. The V gene is TRBV6-2 or TRBV6-3, the J gene TRBJ2-1; TRBD2 aligns across 7 bases. The clonotype originates from an adult in good health. In DNA form, the CDR3 reads TGTGCCAGCAGTCTCCCAGAGGGAGGGGTCGGGGAAAATGAGCAGTTCTTC. Protein: CASSLPEGGVGENEQFF.